This passage covers 8 T cell receptor beta chains from one sample sequenced in a study of blood T cells in healthy people across ages. Primers used in a second PCR of about 6 to 12 cycles were a sample-barcoded 5' primer and a J-beta primer mix. Each CDR3 protein gets one entry after TCRdb re-called the 5' RACE reads with MiXCR. The table has about 1.8 million distinct CDR3 sequences, roughly 52% seen once. The material sequenced was blood. These receptors were taken from a middle-aged woman in good health.

This clonotype has more than one count but fewer than ten. The chain carries TRBV7-2 and TRBJ2-5, with TRBD1 as a possible D gene (6 bases). The CDR3 spans 12 residues. The V end was cut by 5 bases, the J end by 11 bases, with 15 bases between. Germline V gives CDR1 SGHTA, CDR2 FQGNSA. In DNA, the CDR3 is TGTGCCAGCAGCATACCGACAGGAGAGCAGTACTTC. Translation gives CASSIPTGEQYF.

This clonotype occurred a few times. The chain uses TRBV6-2 or TRBV6-3 and TRBJ2-1, with 9 bases lining up with TRBD1. The germline V gene has CDR1 MNHEY and CDR2 SVGEGT. The CDR3 runs 15 residues. J was trimmed by 6 bases and V by 3 bases; bases with no gene match: 6. For the CDR3, the DNA is TGTGCCAGCAGTTATATTGGACAGGGGACCAATGAGCAGTTCTTC. It specifies CASSYIGQGTNEQFF.

This clonotype was found a few times. The CDR3 coding sequence is TGCGCCAGCGCTGGAGGGGTTCGACTCGAGCAGTACTTC. Translating gives CASAGGVRLEQYF. V is TRBV10-1 and J is TRBJ2-4; weak D call: TRBD2 (6 bases). The J call is uncertain, as TRBJ2-7 better fits the DNA end. The CDR3 length is 13 residues. Germline values: CDR1 WNHNN, CDR2 SYGVQD (reference sequence).

This clonotype was counted between two and nine times. Compared with germline, one end of the junction differs, possibly owing to a read error. V and J are TRBV5-6 and TRBJ2-4; D may match TRBD1 or TRBD2 (5 bases each). The J call is in doubt because the DNA end fits TRBJ2-7 better. The CDR3 runs to 14 residues. From germline, CDR1 is SGHDT and CDR2 YYEEEE. CDR3 nucleotides: TGCGCCAGCAGCTTCCTGGGACCGACCTACGAGCAGTACTTC. It yields the protein CASSFLGPTYEQYF.

Comment on this clonotype: At one end the junction does not follow the germline gene, possibly because of a read error. V gene TRBV4-2 combines with J gene TRBJ2-3; no clear D. This CDR3 is 14 amino acids long. CDR1 is LGHNA and CDR2 is YNFKEQ in the germline V gene. CDR3 loop: CDSSPSESADTQYF. The CDR3 DNA reads as TGTGACAGCAGCCCCTCGGAGAGCGCAGATACGCAGTATTTT.

V is TRBV7-2 and J is TRBJ2-5; 11 bases map to TRBD1. Gene TRBJ2-7 matches the end of the DNA better, so the J call may be wrong. Looked up from germline, CDR1 is SGHTA and CDR2 is FQGNSA. The CDR3 length is 15 residues. CDR3 sequence (DNA): TGTGCCAGCAGCCCAGGTGGGGACAGGGGGTACGAGCAGTACTTC. It specifies CASSPGGDRGYEQYF.

The CDR3 sequence: CSANDRGRTDTQYF. CDR3 nucleotide sequence: TGCAGTGCCAATGACAGGGGGCGGACAGATACGCAGTATTTT. This chain connects TRBV20-1 to TRBJ2-3, with 10 bases that match TRBD1. Germline values: CDR1 DFQATT, CDR2 SNEGSKA (reference sequence). CDR3 length: 14 amino acids. J lost 3 bases, V lost 6 bases, and 6 bases had no gene match.

The rearrangement links TRBV7-2 to TRBJ2-5; 10 bases align to TRBD1. The germline V gene encodes CDR1 SGHTA and CDR2 FQGNSA. With V trimmed by 5 bases and J by 5 bases, 8 bases remained unmatched. The CDR3 consists of 15 residues. The CDR3 nucleotides read TGTGCCAGCAGCCTAGGGACAGGGGTTAGGGAGACCCAGTACTTC. Amino acid sequence: CASSLGTGVRETQYF.